The 8 T cell receptor beta chains below come from one sample, sequenced in a study of T cell responses to AZD1222 COVID-19 vaccine. Data came from immunoSEQ multiplex PCR; TCRdb stores just in-frame clones and leaves some out. The table shows approximately 73,000 clones, with roughly 80% occurring only once. This specimen was peripheral blood, taken on day 0 of AZD1222 vaccination. Receptors were obtained from an adult in good health.

The genes are TRBV5-1 and TRBJ2-2; D not certain. This CDR3 contains 14 residues. Germline V gene sequence: CDR1 SGHRS, CDR2 YFSETQ. With 0 bases removed from V and 1 base from J, the gap between germline ends came to 4 bases. CDR3 residues: CASSLGQNTGELFF. CDR3 coding DNA: TGCGCCAGCAGCTTGGGGCAGAACACCGGGGAGCTGTTTTTT.

J is TRBJ1-1 and V is TRBV7-8, with D possibly being TRBD1 (6 bases). The germline V gene encodes CDR1 SGHVS and CDR2 FQNEAQ. The V end was cut by 5 bases, the J end by 1 base, with 11 bases between. The CDR3 spans 14 residues. The CDR3 DNA reads as TGTGCCAGCAGCCTACAGGGTCGGAACACTGAAGCTTTCTTT. Amino acid sequence: CASSLQGRNTEAFF.

The chain couples TRBV5-1 to TRBJ2-7; 9 bases are a match to TRBD1. The CDR3 contains 14 residues. CDR1 SGHRS and CDR2 YFSETQ come from the germline V gene. Germline trimming cut 3 bases from V and 3 bases from J; bases unmatched to any gene: 4. The CDR3, as DNA: TGCGCCAGCAGCTGGGGGACAGGGAACTACGAGCAGTACTTC. This encodes CASSWGTGNYEQYF. The full variable domain, completed using reference TRBV5-1 and TRBJ2-7, is KAGVTQTPRYLIKTRGQQVTLSCSPISGHRSVSWYQQTPGQGLQFLFEYFSETQRNKGNFPGRFSGRQFSNSRSEMNVSTLELGDSALYLCASSWGTGNYEQYFGPGTRLTVT.

The V call is TRBV5-4, the J call TRBJ1-6; no reliable D call. This CDR3 spans 12 amino acids. The germline V and J ends were trimmed by 2 bases and 10 bases, with 7 bases remaining between them. CDR1 and CDR2 (germline): SGHNT, YYREEE (reference sequence). CDR3 DNA sequence: TGTGCCAGCAGCTTTCTTGGGTCACCCCTCCACTTT. It codes for CASSFLGSPLHF.

This chain links TRBV4-2 with TRBJ1-6, with a possible D match to TRBD1 (6 bases). Germline V gives CDR1 LGHNA, CDR2 YNFKEQ. The CDR3 covers 18 residues. Trimming cost V 1 base and J 10 bases, with 23 bases left between them. CDR3 residues: CASSQVQDSYRLRSPLHF. Written as DNA, the CDR3 is TGTGCCAGCAGCCAAGTCCAGGACAGCTACCGACTGAGGTCACCCCTCCACTTT.

This chain connects TRBV6-2 or TRBV6-3 to TRBJ2-1; 9 bases are shared with TRBD2. Germline V gene sequence: CDR1 MNHEY, CDR2 SVGEGT. The CDR3 length is 15 residues. Trimming cost V 6 bases and J 4 bases; bases outside gene matches: 7. The CDR3 is CASSPLAGRYNEQFF. As DNA, the CDR3 is TGTGCCAGCAGCCCTCTAGCGGGAAGATACAATGAGCAGTTCTTC.

V gene TRBV7-8 combines with J gene TRBJ1-1; weak D call: TRBD1 (5 bases). This CDR3 has 13 residues. Germline-derived CDR1 and CDR2 are SGHVS and FQNEAQ. V was cut by 3 bases and J by 1 base, with 6 bases left in between. As DNA, the CDR3 is TGTGCCAGCAGCTTTACAGGGAACACTGAAGCTTTCTTT. Its protein product is CASSFTGNTEAFF.

This chain links TRBV18 with TRBJ1-5; the match to TRBD1 covers 7 bases. The CDR3 totals 15 residues. V was pared by 3 bases and J by 4 bases, with 6 bases of the junction left unmatched. The germline gives CDR1 KGHSH, CDR2 LQKENI. In DNA, the CDR3 is TGTGCCAGCTCACCCGGGACAGAGAAGAATCAGCCCCAGCATTTT. Residues: CASSPGTEKNQPQHF.